Sequencing of this T cell receptor beta chain was carried out in a study of CD8+ T cells in alopecia areata. As regards this clone: The antigen is undetermined.

The V and J ends lost 0 bases and 5 bases respectively, with 11 bases between them. This CDR3 has 14 amino acids. The germline V gene encodes CDR1 SGHRS and CDR2 YFSETQ. Regarding the study as a whole: For lesional scalp, especially alopecia totalis/universalis, clonality was higher than in normal scalp.

Following RNA extraction, reverse transcription yielded cDNA that acted as the sequencing template. Here immunoSEQ multiplex PCR was the method, and the copy in TCRdb shows in-frame clones only, minus some. The sample holds approximately 180,000 clones, roughly 59% seen once. Collected material from alopecia areata patients comprised lesional scalp punch biopsies and peripheral blood. This TCR was recovered from a human donor with alopecia areata. This chain connects TRBV5-1 to TRBJ1-1; TRBD1 is a possible D gene (6 bases). The input for sequencing was CD4+ T cells sorted from blood, taken at week 0. CDR3 DNA: TGCGCCAGCAGCTTGGACAGGGTGGAGACTGAAGCTTTCTTT. It codes for CASSLDRVETEAFF.